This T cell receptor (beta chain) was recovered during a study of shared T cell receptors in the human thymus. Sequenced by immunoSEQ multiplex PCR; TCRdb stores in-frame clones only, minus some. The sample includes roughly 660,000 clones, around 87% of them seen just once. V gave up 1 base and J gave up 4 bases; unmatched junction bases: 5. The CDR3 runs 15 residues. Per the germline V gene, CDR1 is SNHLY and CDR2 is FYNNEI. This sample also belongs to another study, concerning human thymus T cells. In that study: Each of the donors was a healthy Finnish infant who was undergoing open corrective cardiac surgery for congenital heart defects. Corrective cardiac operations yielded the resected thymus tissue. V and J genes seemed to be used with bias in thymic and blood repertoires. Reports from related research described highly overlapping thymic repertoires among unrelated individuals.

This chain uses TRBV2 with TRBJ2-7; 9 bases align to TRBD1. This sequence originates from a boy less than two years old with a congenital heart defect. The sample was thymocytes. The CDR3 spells CASSEVWTGDYEQYF. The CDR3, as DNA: TGTGCCAGCAGTGAAGTTTGGACAGGGGATTACGAGCAGTACTTC.